A selection of T cell receptor beta chains follows, all from one sample in a study of OX40 agonist ivuxolimab in advanced cancers. Sequencing was performed with immunoSEQ multiplex PCR; in TCRdb, only in-frame clones are kept and a portion is missing. This table holds 68,000 or so clones, roughly four fifths found once. Sequences were derived from CD4+ or CD8+ T cells sorted from blood, sampled in a trial of the OX40 agonist ivuxolimab. Source of these receptors: an adult with an advanced solid tumor such as melanoma, head and neck, liver or kidney cancer. The CDR3 runs from the conserved cysteine through the conserved F or W. The order of the fields is clone size, D gene, V gene, J gene, CDR3 DNA, CDR3 protein. A D gene is named only where the DNA matches it firmly. Only part of the rows carry a size: once, few, many, or a class if the clone is expanded.

abundance: NA; d_gene: NA; v_gene: TRBV4-3; j_gene: TRBJ1-2; CDR3nt: TGCGCCAGCAGCCAGCAGGAACGGGACTATGGCTACACCTTC; CDR3aa: CASSQQERDYGYTF
abundance: NA; d_gene: TRBD1; v_gene: TRBV28; j_gene: TRBJ1-2; CDR3nt: TGTGCCAGCAGTTTACCGGGACAGCTGAACTATGGCTACACCTTC; CDR3aa: CASSLPGQLNYGYTF
abundance: NA; d_gene: TRBD2; v_gene: TRBV4-1; j_gene: TRBJ2-1; CDR3nt: TGCGCCAGCAGCCAAGATGGGACTAGCGGTCGTTACAATGAGCAGTTCTTC; CDR3aa: CASSQDGTSGRYNEQFF
abundance: NA; d_gene: NA; v_gene: TRBV28; j_gene: TRBJ1-4; CDR3nt: TGTGCCAGCACCCCAGGGTTTCGAAATGAAAAACTGTTTTTT; CDR3aa: CASTPGFRNEKLFF
abundance: NA; d_gene: TRBD1; v_gene: TRBV4-1; j_gene: TRBJ1-3; CDR3nt: TGCGCCAGCAGCCGGGCCGGGACAGGGGCCGGAAACACCATATATTTT; CDR3aa: CASSRAGTGAGNTIYF
abundance: few; d_gene: TRBD1; v_gene: TRBV2; j_gene: TRBJ1-2; CDR3nt: TGTGCCAGCGGCCGGGACAGGCTAACATCTGGGGCCTACACCTTC; CDR3aa: CASGRDRLTSGAYTF
abundance: NA; d_gene: TRBD1; v_gene: TRBV29-1; j_gene: TRBJ1-2; CDR3nt: TGCAGCGTTGATACCGGGACAGGGTCCGTTAACTATGGCTACACCTTC; CDR3aa: CSVDTGTGSVNYGYTF
abundance: NA; d_gene: NA; v_gene: TRBV5-6; j_gene: TRBJ2-7; CDR3nt: TGTGCCAGCAGCCCTTACCCGGGCTACTCCTACGAGCAGTACTTC; CDR3aa: CASSPYPGYSYEQYF
abundance: NA; d_gene: TRBD2; v_gene: TRBV5-4; j_gene: TRBJ2-1; CDR3nt: TGTGCCAGCAGCAGTATAGCGGGGGGCTCCTACAATGAGCAGTTCTTC; CDR3aa: CASSSIAGGSYNEQFF
abundance: NA; d_gene: NA; v_gene: TRBV6-1; j_gene: TRBJ2-5; CDR3nt: TGTGCCAGCAGTGAGGCGGGGCCGGAGACCCAGTACTTC; CDR3aa: CASSEAGPETQYF
abundance: NA; d_gene: NA; v_gene: TRBV20-1; j_gene: TRBJ1-1; CDR3nt: TGCAGTGCTTCGACGGGGCTCCGAGCTTTCTTT; CDR3aa: CSASTGLRAFF
abundance: NA; d_gene: TRBD2; v_gene: TRBV9; j_gene: TRBJ2-2; CDR3nt: TGTGCCAGCAGCGCACTAGCGCTCCCGAACACCGGGGAGCTGTTTTTT; CDR3aa: CASSALALPNTGELFF
abundance: once; d_gene: TRBD1; v_gene: TRBV5-6; j_gene: TRBJ2-1; CDR3nt: TGTGCCAGCAGCTTGTACGGACAGGGGCCTTACAATGAGCAGTTCTTC; CDR3aa: CASSLYGQGPYNEQFF
abundance: NA; d_gene: TRBD2; v_gene: TRBV10-1; j_gene: TRBJ2-2; CDR3nt: TGCGCCAGCAGGACCGTGACTAGCGGGACCCCCACGAACACCGGGGAGCTGTTTTTT; CDR3aa: CASRTVTSGTPTNTGELFF
abundance: NA; d_gene: NA; v_gene: TRBV10-3; j_gene: TRBJ1-6; CDR3nt: TGTGCCATCAGTGAGCGGGGGGAGGACTCACCCCTCCACTTT; CDR3aa: CAISERGEDSPLHF
abundance: NA; d_gene: TRBD1; v_gene: TRBV29-1; j_gene: TRBJ1-2; CDR3nt: TGCAGCTCCCGGGACAGGGGGCTTGAAGGCTACACCTTC; CDR3aa: CSSRDRGLEGYTF
abundance: NA; d_gene: NA; v_gene: TRBV7-9; j_gene: TRBJ2-3; CDR3nt: TGTGCCAGCGGGCGGACAGATACGCAGTATTTT; CDR3aa: CASGRTDTQYF
abundance: NA; d_gene: TRBD1; v_gene: TRBV7-2; j_gene: TRBJ1-5; CDR3nt: TGTGCCAGCAGCCCCGACAGGGGGAGCAATCAGCCCCAGCATTTT; CDR3aa: CASSPDRGSNQPQHF
abundance: NA; d_gene: TRBD1; v_gene: TRBV14; j_gene: TRBJ2-4; CDR3nt: TGTGCCAGCAGCCGGACAGGCGTAGGGAACATTCAGTACTTC; CDR3aa: CASSRTGVGNIQYF
abundance: NA; d_gene: NA; v_gene: TRBV29-1; j_gene: TRBJ1-1; CDR3nt: TGCAGCGTTGACGGCACTGAAGCTTTCTTT; CDR3aa: CSVDGTEAFF
abundance: NA; d_gene: TRBD1; v_gene: TRBV7-8; j_gene: TRBJ1-2; CDR3nt: TGTGCCAGCAGCCCGGACAGGGCCCTAGGTGGCTACACCTTC; CDR3aa: CASSPDRALGGYTF
abundance: NA; d_gene: NA; v_gene: TRBV7-9; j_gene: TRBJ1-2; CDR3nt: TGTGCCAGCAGCTTAATGGCAGGAGATGGCTACACCTTC; CDR3aa: CASSLMAGDGYTF
abundance: few; d_gene: NA; v_gene: TRBV6-1; j_gene: TRBJ1-2; CDR3nt: TGTGCCAGCAGTGACGCGGGAGACGGCGGGGGCTACACCTTC; CDR3aa: CASSDAGDGGGYTF
abundance: few; d_gene: NA; v_gene: TRBV28; j_gene: TRBJ1-6; CDR3nt: TGTGCCAGCAGTTCGAACGGGGGCTCCTATAATTCACCCCTCCACTTT; CDR3aa: CASSSNGGSYNSPLHF
abundance: NA; d_gene: NA; v_gene: TRBV30; j_gene: TRBJ2-1; CDR3nt: TGTGCCTGGAGCCCCAAGGTGGAGCAGTTCTTC; CDR3aa: CAWSPKVEQFF
abundance: NA; d_gene: TRBD1; v_gene: TRBV2; j_gene: TRBJ2-5; CDR3nt: TGTGCCAGCACCCAGGGGGTCGTAGAGACCCAGTACTTC; CDR3aa: CASTQGVVETQYF
abundance: NA; d_gene: NA; v_gene: TRBV6-6; j_gene: TRBJ1-2; CDR3nt: TGTGCCAGCAGTTACTCGTCCGGCTACACCTTC; CDR3aa: CASSYSSGYTF
abundance: NA; d_gene: NA; v_gene: TRBV13; j_gene: TRBJ2-5; CDR3nt: TGTGCCAGCAGCTTAACCTCGTTCGATTTCCAAGAGACCCAGTACTTC; CDR3aa: CASSLTSFDFQETQYF
abundance: NA; d_gene: NA; v_gene: TRBV6-1; j_gene: TRBJ2-3; CDR3nt: TGTGCCAGCAGTGAAGAGGTCACAGATACGCAGTATTTT; CDR3aa: CASSEEVTDTQYF
abundance: NA; d_gene: TRBD2; v_gene: TRBV5-4; j_gene: TRBJ2-7; CDR3nt: TGTGCCAGCAGCACGTCCGGGACTAGCTCCTACGAGCAGTACTTC; CDR3aa: CASSTSGTSSYEQYF
abundance: NA; d_gene: NA; v_gene: TRBV9; j_gene: TRBJ2-3; CDR3nt: TGTGCCAGCAGCCAGTCGGGAGGCACAGATACGCAGTATTTT; CDR3aa: CASSQSGGTDTQYF
abundance: NA; d_gene: TRBD2; v_gene: TRBV18; j_gene: TRBJ2-1; CDR3nt: TGTGCCAGCTCATCCAACTTTGTAGCGGGAGGTCGGAATGAGCAGTTCTTC; CDR3aa: CASSSNFVAGGRNEQFF
abundance: NA; d_gene: TRBD2; v_gene: TRBV19; j_gene: TRBJ2-5; CDR3nt: TGTGCCAGTAGTATGATAGCGGGGGGACAAGAGACCCAGTACTTC; CDR3aa: CASSMIAGGQETQYF
abundance: NA; d_gene: TRBD2; v_gene: TRBV6-5; j_gene: TRBJ2-5; CDR3nt: TGTGCCAGCAGTTACTCTAGCGGGAGGGGTGAGACCCAGTACTTC; CDR3aa: CASSYSSGRGETQYF
abundance: NA; d_gene: NA; v_gene: TRBV9; j_gene: TRBJ2-2; CDR3nt: TGTGCCAGCAGCGCCGCACAGAACACCGGGGAGCTGTTTTTT; CDR3aa: CASSAAQNTGELFF
abundance: NA; d_gene: NA; v_gene: TRBV5-4; j_gene: TRBJ1-1; CDR3nt: TGTGCCAGCAGCTTAGGGGCAGGGATGGGGACTGAAGCTTTCTTT; CDR3aa: CASSLGAGMGTEAFF
abundance: NA; d_gene: NA; v_gene: TRBV2; j_gene: TRBJ1-2; CDR3nt: TGTGCCAGCAGTGACAGGGGACTAGAAAACTATGGCTACACCTTC; CDR3aa: CASSDRGLENYGYTF
abundance: NA; d_gene: NA; v_gene: TRBV6-5; j_gene: TRBJ2-7; CDR3nt: TGTGCCAGCAGTTACCGATACGAGCAGTACTTC; CDR3aa: CASSYRYEQYF
abundance: NA; d_gene: NA; v_gene: TRBV7-9; j_gene: TRBJ2-7; CDR3nt: TGTGCCAGCAGCTTAGCACAGGGTGAAGACGAGCAGTACTTC; CDR3aa: CASSLAQGEDEQYF
abundance: few; d_gene: NA; v_gene: TRBV5-1; j_gene: TRBJ2-3; CDR3nt: TGCGCCAGCAGCTCGGCCAGCACAGATACGCAGTATTTT; CDR3aa: CASSSASTDTQYF